One sample yielded the 4 T cell receptor beta chains listed below, sequenced in a study of blood T cell repertoires in COVID-19. Libraries were prepared by immunoSEQ multiplex PCR; TCRdb keeps only in-frame clonotypes and omits some of them. The table lists approximately 190,000 clones, approximately 80% of them singletons, with less than 20% in the top ten. The sequenced sample was peripheral blood. These receptors all stem from a human donor in a cohort sampled during active COVID-19.

As DNA, the CDR3 is TGCGCCAGCAGCCAAGGAAGCGCGAGACAGCCCAATCAGCCCCAGCATTTT. It encodes CASSQGSARQPNQPQHF. The chain recombines TRBV4-1 with TRBJ1-5; tentatively, D is TRBD1 (5 bases). Trimming left V 1 base short and J 3 bases short, with 16 bases between. The CDR3 loop spans 17 amino acids. CDR1 is MGHRA, CDR2 YSYEKL, per germline.

V is TRBV29-1 and J is TRBJ1-1, with a possible D match to TRBD1 (5 bases). The CDR3 runs to 13 residues. Germline-derived CDR1 and CDR2 are SQVTM and ANQGSEA. V dropped 4 bases and J dropped 3 bases, with 12 bases sitting between them. Here the CDR3 reads CSVGGAGDTEAFF. The CDR3 DNA is TGCAGCGTTGGTGGGGCGGGGGACACTGAAGCTTTCTTT.

A single count supports this clone. The chain is built from TRBV27 and TRBJ2-2, with D possibly being TRBD2 (7 bases). Germline V lookup: CDR1 MNHEY, CDR2 SMNVEV (reference sequence). The germline V and J ends were trimmed by 6 bases and 3 bases, with 17 bases remaining between them. This CDR3 region has 16 residues. The CDR3 here is CASSREWRGHTGELFF. In nucleotides, the CDR3 is TGTGCCAGCAGCCGGGAGTGGCGGGGGCACACCGGGGAGCTGTTTTTT.

This chain uses TRBV5-1 with TRBJ2-3, with D maybe TRBD1 (7 bases). CDR1 and CDR2 from the germline V gene are SGHRS and YFSETQ. The CDR3 sequence is 16 residues long. V gave up 0 bases and J gave up 7 bases, with 18 bases separating them. The chain's CDR3 is CASSLVPEGASHTQYF. As DNA, the CDR3 is TGCGCCAGCAGCTTGGTGCCGGAGGGGGCAAGTCATACGCAGTATTTT.